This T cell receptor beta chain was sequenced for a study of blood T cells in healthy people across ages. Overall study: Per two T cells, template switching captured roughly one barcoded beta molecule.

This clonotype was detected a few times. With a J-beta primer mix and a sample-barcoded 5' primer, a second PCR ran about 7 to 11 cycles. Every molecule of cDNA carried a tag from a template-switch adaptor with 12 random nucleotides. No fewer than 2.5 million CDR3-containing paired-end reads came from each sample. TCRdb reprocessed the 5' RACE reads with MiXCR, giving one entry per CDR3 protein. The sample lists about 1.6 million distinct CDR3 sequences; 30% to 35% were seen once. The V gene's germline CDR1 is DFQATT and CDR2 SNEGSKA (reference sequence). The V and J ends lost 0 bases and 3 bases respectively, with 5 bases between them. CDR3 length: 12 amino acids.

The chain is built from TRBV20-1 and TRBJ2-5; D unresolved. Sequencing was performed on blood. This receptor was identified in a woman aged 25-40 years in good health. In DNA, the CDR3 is TGCAGTGCTAGAGATGAAGAAGAGACCCAGTACTTC. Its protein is CSARDEEETQYF.